This TCR beta chain was retrieved from a study of CD8 T cells in Susac syndrome. In the case of this clonotype: Its antigen remains unknown.

Trimming removed 1 base from V and 2 bases from J, with 8 bases in between. Germline CDR1 and CDR2: MNHEY and SVGAGI. The CDR3 extends over 14 amino acids. The study's findings and limits: The study's TCR sequencing and HLA analysis drew on a certain number of individuals. That number was acknowledged as relatively small.

It was with random hexamers that 0.5 to 1 ug RNA was reverse transcribed. Across 54 Vbeta and 13 Jbeta, TCR beta CDR3 was amplified with immunoSEQ multiplex PCR. TCRdb re-analysed the immunoSEQ multiplex PCR reads in MiXCR, keeping a single row per CDR3 protein. Among around 280,000 distinct CDR3 sequences listed, around 84% were seen once. Negative isolation was applied to CD8+ and CD4+ T cells, and FACS enrichment was applied to TEMRA cells. This chain connects TRBV6-5 to TRBJ1-1; no reliable D call. The sequenced sample was CD8+ T cells from PBMCs. The source of this sequence is a human donor with multiple sclerosis. The CDR3 loop reads CASSYWPKNTEAFF. CDR3 DNA: TGTGCCAGCAGTTACTGGCCGAAAAACACTGAAGCTTTCTTT.